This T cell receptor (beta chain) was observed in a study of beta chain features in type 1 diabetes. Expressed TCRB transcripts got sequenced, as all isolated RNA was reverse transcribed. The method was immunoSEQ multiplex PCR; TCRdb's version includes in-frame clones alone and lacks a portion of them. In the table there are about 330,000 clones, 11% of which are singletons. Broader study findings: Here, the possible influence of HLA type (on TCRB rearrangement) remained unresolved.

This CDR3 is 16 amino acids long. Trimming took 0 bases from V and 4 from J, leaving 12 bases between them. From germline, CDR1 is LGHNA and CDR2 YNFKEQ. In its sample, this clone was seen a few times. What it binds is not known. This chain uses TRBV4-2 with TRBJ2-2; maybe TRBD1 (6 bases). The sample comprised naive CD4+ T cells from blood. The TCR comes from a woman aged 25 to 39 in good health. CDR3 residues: CASSQEVDSLTGELFF. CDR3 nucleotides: TGTGCCAGCAGCCAAGAGGTGGACAGCCTCACCGGGGAGCTGTTTTTT.